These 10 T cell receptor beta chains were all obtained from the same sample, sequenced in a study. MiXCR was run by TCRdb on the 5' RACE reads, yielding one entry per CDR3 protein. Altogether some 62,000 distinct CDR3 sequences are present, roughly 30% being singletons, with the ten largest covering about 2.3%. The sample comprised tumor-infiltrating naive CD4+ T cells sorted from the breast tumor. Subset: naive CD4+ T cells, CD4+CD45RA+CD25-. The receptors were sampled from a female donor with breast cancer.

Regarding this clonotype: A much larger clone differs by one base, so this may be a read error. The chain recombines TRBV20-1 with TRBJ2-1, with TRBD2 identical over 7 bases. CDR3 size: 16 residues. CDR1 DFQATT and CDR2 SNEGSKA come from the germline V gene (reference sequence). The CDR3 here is CSVRSGSGNNYNEQFF. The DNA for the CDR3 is TGCAGTGTTAGATCGGGGAGCGGGAACAACTACAATGAGCAGTTCTTC.

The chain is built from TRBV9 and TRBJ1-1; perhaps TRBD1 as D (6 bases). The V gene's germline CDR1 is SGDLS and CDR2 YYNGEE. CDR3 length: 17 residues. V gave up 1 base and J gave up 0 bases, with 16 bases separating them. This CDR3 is CASSVQGSRGLNTEAFF. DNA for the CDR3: TGTGCCAGCAGCGTACAGGGGTCCCGGGGGTTGAACACTGAAGCTTTCTTT.

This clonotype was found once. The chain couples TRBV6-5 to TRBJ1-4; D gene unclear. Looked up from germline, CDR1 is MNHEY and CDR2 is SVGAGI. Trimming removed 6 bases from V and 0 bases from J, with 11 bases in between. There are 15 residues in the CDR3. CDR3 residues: CASSSSGTTNEKLFF. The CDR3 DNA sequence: TGTGCCAGCAGCTCTTCCGGAACAACTAATGAAAAACTGTTTTTT.

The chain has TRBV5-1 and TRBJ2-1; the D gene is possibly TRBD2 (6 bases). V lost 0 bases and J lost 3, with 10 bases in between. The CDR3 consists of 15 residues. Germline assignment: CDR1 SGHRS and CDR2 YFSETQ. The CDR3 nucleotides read TGCGCCAGCAGCTTGGGCCAGGGACTCTACAATGAGCAGTTCTTC. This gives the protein CASSLGQGLYNEQFF.

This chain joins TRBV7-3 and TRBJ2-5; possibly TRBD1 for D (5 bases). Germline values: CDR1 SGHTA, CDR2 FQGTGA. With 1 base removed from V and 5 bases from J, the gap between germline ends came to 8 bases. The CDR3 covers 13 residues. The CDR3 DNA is TGTGCCAGCAGCTTAAACAGGATGGAGACCCAGTACTTC. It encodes CASSLNRMETQYF.

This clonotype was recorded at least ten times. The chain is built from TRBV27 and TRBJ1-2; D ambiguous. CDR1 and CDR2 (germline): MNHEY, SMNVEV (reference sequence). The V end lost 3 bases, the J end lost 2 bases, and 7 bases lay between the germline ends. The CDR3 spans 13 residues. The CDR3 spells CASSLRINYGYTF. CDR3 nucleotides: TGTGCCAGCAGTTTGAGGATAAACTATGGCTACACCTTC.

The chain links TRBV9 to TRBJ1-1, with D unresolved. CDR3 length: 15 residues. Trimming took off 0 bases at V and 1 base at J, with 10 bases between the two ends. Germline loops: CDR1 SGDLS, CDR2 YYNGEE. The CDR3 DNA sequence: TGTGCCAGCAGCGTAGTCCAAGACCGGAACACTGAAGCTTTCTTT. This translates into CASSVVQDRNTEAFF. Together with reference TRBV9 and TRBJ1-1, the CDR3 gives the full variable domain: DSGVTQTPKHLITATGQRVTLRCSPRSGDLSVYWYQQSLDQGLQFLIQYYNGEERAKGNILERFSAQQFPDLHSELNLSSLELGDSALYFCASSVVQDRNTEAFFGQGTRLTVV.

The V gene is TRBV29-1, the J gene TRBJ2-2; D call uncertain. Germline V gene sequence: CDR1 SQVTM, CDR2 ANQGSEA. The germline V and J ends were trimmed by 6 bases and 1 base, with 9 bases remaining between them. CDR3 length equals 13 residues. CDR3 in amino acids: CSVTGVNTGELFF. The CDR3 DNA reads TGCAGCGTCACTGGGGTGAACACCGGGGAGCTGTTTTTT.

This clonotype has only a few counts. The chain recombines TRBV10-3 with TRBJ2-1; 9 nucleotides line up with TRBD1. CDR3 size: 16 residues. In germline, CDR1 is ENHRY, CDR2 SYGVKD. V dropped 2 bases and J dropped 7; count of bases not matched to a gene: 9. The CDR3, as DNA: TGTGCCATCAGTGAGCAACAGGGGGCAGCGTGGAATGAGCAGTTCTTC. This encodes CAISEQQGAAWNEQFF.

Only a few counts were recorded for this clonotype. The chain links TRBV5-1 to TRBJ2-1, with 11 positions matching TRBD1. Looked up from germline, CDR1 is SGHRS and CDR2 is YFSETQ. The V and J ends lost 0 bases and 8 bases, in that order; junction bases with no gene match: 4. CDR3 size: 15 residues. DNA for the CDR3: TGCGCCAGCAGCTTGGTTCGGACAGGGGGCGATGAGCAGTTCTTC. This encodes CASSLVRTGGDEQFF.